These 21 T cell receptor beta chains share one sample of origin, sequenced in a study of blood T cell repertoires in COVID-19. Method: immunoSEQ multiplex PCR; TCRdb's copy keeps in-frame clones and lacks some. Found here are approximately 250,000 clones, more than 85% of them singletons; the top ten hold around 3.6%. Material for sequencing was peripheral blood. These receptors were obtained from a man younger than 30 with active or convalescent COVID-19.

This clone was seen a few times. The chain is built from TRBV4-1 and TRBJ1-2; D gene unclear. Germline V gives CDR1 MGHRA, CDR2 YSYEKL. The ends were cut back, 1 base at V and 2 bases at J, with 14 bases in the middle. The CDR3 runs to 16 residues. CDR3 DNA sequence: TGCGCCAGCAGCCAAGGATCCGGCCAGGCGAACTATGGCTACACCTTC. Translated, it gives CASSQGSGQANYGYTF.

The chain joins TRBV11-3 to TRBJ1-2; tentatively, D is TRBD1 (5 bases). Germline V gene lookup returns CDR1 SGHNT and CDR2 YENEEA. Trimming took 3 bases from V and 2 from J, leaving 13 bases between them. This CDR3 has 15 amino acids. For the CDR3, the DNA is TGTGCCAGCAGCTTGGAGGGCAGGGCGAACTATGGCTACACCTTC. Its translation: CASSLEGRANYGYTF.

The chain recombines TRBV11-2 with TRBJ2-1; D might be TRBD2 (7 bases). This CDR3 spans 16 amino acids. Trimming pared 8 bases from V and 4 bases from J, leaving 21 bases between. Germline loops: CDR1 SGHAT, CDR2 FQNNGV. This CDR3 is CASLRGGATNYNEQFF. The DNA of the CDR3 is TGTGCCAGCTTAAGGGGGGGAGCCACCAATTACAATGAGCAGTTCTTC.

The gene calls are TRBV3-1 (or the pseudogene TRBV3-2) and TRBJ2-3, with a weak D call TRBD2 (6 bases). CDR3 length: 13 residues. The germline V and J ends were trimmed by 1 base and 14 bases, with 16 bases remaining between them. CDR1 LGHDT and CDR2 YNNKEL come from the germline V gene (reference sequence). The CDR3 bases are TGTGCCAGCAGCCAAGGGTCTAGCTCCGGGGGGTATTTT. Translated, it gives CASSQGSSSGGYF.

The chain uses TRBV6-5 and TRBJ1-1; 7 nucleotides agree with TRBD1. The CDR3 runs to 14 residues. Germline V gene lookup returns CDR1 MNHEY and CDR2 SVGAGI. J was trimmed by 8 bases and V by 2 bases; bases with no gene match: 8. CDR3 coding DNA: TGTGCCAGCAGTTACGAGGGACAGCAGACCGAAGCTTTCTTT. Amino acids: CASSYEGQQTEAFF.

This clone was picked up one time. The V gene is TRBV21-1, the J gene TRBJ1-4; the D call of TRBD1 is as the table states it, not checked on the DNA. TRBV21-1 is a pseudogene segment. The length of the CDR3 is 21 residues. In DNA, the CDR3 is TGTGCCAGCACCACCGCCCCCCGGGACAGGGTTCGCCCACGCGCGAATGAAAAACTGTTTTTT. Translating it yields CASTTAPRDRVRPRANEKLFF.

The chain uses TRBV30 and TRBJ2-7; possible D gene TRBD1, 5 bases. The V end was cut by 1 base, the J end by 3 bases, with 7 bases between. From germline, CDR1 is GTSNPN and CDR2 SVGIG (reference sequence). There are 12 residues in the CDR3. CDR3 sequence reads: CAWSGQSYEQYF. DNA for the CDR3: TGTGCCTGGAGTGGACAGAGCTACGAGCAGTACTTC.

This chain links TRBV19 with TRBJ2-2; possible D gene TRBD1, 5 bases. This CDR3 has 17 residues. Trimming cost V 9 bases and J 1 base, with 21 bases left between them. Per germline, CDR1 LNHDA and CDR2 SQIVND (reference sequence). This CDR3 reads CASDVSWGGENTGELFF. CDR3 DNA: TGTGCCAGCGACGTTTCGTGGGGCGGTGAGAACACCGGGGAGCTGTTTTTT.

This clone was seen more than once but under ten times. CDR3 sequence (DNA): TGTGCCAGCAGCTTGGCTCGGGACTATGGCTACACCTTC. It specifies CASSLARDYGYTF. This chain links TRBV5-4 with TRBJ1-2; no clear D gene. Germline V gene lookup returns CDR1 SGHNT and CDR2 YYREEE (reference sequence). Trimming took 0 bases from V and 3 from J, leaving 6 bases between them. The CDR3 consists of 13 residues.

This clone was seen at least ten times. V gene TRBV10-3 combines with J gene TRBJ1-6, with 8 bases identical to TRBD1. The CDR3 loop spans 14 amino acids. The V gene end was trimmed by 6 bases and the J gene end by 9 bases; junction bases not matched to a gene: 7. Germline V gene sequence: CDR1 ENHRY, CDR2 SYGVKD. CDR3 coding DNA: TGTGCCATCAGAGCAGGGGGCTTGAGTTCACCCCTCCACTTT. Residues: CAIRAGGLSSPLHF.

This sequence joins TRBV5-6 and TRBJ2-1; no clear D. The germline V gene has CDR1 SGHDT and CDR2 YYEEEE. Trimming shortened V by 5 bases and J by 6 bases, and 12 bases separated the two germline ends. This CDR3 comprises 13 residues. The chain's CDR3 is CASRAAVLNEQFF. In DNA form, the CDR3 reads TGTGCCAGCAGGGCTGCGGTCCTCAATGAGCAGTTCTTC.

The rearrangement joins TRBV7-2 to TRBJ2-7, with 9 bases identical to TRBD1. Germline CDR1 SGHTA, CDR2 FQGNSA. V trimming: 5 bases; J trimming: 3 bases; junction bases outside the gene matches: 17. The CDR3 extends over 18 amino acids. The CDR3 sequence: CASSLFGTTGGYIYEQYF. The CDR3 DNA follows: TGTGCCAGCAGCCTTTTCGGAACTACAGGGGGCTACATCTACGAGCAGTACTTC.

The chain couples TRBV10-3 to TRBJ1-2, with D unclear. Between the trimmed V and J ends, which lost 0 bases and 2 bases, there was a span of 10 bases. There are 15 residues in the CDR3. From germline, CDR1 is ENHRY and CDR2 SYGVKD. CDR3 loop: CAISESRDTNYGYTF. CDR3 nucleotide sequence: TGTGCCATCAGTGAGTCGCGAGACACCAACTATGGCTACACCTTC.

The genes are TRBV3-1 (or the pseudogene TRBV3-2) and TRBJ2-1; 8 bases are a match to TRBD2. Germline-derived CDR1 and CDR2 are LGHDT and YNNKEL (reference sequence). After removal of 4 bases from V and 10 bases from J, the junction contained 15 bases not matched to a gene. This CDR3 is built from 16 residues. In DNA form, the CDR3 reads TGTGCCAGCAGCCCGCAGAGGGGGACTAGAGGGGCGGAGCAGTTCTTC. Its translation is CASSPQRGTRGAEQFF.

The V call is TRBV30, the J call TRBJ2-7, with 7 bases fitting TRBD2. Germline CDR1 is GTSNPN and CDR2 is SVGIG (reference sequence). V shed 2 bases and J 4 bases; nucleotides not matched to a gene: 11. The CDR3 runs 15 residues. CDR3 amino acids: CAWSPRLGREYEQYF. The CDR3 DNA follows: TGTGCCTGGAGTCCGAGGCTGGGGCGGGAGTACGAGCAGTACTTC.

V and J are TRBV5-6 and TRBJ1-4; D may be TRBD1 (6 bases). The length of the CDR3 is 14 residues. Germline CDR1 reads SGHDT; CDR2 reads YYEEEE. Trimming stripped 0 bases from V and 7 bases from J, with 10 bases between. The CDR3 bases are TGTGCCAGCAGCTTGGGGGGCAGGGGTGAAAAACTGTTTTTT. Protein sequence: CASSLGGRGEKLFF.

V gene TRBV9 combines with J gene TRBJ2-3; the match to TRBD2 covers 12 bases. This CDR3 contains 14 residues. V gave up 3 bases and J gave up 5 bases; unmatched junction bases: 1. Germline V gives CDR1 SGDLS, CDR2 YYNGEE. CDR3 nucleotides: TGTGCCAGCAGCGCTAGCGGGGGGGAAGATACGCAGTATTTT. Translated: CASSASGGEDTQYF.

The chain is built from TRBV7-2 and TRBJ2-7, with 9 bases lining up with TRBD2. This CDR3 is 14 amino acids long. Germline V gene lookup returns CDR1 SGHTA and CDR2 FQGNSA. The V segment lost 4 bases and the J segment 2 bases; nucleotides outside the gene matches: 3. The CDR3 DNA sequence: TGTGCCAGCAGCTCTAGCGGGGAGGCCTACGAGCAGTACTTC. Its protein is CASSSSGEAYEQYF.

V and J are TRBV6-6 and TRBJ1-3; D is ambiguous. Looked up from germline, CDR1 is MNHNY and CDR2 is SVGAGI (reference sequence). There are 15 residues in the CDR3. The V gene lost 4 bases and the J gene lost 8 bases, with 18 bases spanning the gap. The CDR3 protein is CASSSSRGRTDTIYF. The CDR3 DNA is TGTGCCAGCAGTTCTTCAAGAGGGAGGACGGACACCATATATTTT.

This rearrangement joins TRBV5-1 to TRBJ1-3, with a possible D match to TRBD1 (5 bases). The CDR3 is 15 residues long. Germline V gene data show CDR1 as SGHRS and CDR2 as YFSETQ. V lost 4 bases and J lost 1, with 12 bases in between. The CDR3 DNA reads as TGCGCCAGCAGCCGGGGAGGGGAGTCTGGAAACACCATATATTTT. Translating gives CASSRGGESGNTIYF.

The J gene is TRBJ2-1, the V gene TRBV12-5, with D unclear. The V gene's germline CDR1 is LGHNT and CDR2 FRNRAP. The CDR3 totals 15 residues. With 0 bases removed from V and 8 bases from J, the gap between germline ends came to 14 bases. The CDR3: CASGLVLKYLYEQFF. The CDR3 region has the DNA TGTGCTAGTGGTTTGGTACTTAAATATCTGTATGAGCAGTTCTTC.